This is a list of T cell receptor beta chains from one sample in a study of shared clonotypes between healthy human individuals. Assay: immunoSEQ multiplex PCR; the TCRdb copy retains only in-frame clones and omits some. The data hold approximately 1,500,000 clones, with around 97% observed a single time. The sequencing input was naive CD4+ T cells sorted from blood. These receptors all stem from a young man in good health. Both conserved end residues are part of each CDR3. The order of the fields is D gene, V gene, clone size, J gene, CDR3 protein, CDR3 DNA. A D gene is named only where the DNA matches it firmly. Not every row has a clone size; where given, it reads once, few, many or a size class.

TRBD2	TRBV18	.	TRBJ2-7	CASSPPGRDYEQYF	TGTGCCAGCTCACCACCGGGGAGGGATTACGAGCAGTACTTC
TRBD2	TRBV19	.	TRBJ2-3	CASSTSGKDTQYF	TGTGCCAGTTCGACTAGCGGGAAAGATACGCAGTATTTT
.	TRBV5-4	.	TRBJ2-5	CASSLPTQETQYF	TGTGCCAGCAGCTTGCCCACCCAAGAGACCCAGTACTTC
.	TRBV18	.	TRBJ2-5	CASSPSNISPVQETQYF	TGTGCCAGCTCACCATCCAACATTAGTCCGGTCCAAGAGACCCAGTACTTC
.	TRBV5-5	.	TRBJ2-3	CASSLAYTDTQYF	TGTGCCAGCAGCTTAGCCTACACAGATACGCAGTATTTT
.	TRBV5-4	.	TRBJ2-7	CASSYAGNYTREQYF	TGTGCCAGCAGCTACGCGGGAAACTACACAAGGGAGCAGTACTTC
.	TRBV6-6	.	TRBJ2-7	CASSYNAGNEQYF	TGTGCCAGCAGTTACAACGCCGGGAACGAGCAGTACTTC
.	TRBV18	.	TRBJ2-5	CASSPIRLGQETQYF	TGTGCCAGCTCACCAATTCGTTTAGGACAAGAGACCCAGTACTTC
TRBD1	TRBV25-1	.	TRBJ2-1	CASSDHRGGNEQFF	TGTGCCAGCAGTGATCACAGGGGCGGCAATGAGCAGTTCTTC
TRBD1	TRBV9	.	TRBJ2-2	CASSVQGAPGGELFF	TGTGCCAGCAGCGTACAGGGGGCGCCCGGCGGGGAGCTGTTTTTT
.	TRBV5-4	.	TRBJ2-1	CASPGDEQFF	TGTGCAAGCCCAGGGGATGAGCAGTTCTTC
TRBD2	TRBV7-8	.	TRBJ2-1	CASRRTYGLAGGDEQFF	TGTGCCAGCAGGCGAACTTACGGGTTAGCGGGAGGAGATGAGCAGTTCTTC
.	TRBV11-2	.	TRBJ1-2	CASSLTDANYGYTF	TGTGCCAGCAGCCTGACAGACGCTAACTATGGCTACACCTTC
TRBD1	TRBV15	once	TRBJ2-1	CATSRTRQGLSSYNEQFF	TGTGCCACCAGCAGAACGAGACAGGGTTTGAGCTCCTACAATGAGCAGTTCTTC
TRBD1	TRBV5-4	.	TRBJ2-3	CASSQDRATDTQYF	TGTGCCAGCAGCCAGGACAGGGCCACAGATACGCAGTATTTT
.	TRBV11-3	.	TRBJ2-1	CASSLDGDHEQFF	TGTGCCAGCAGCTTAGACGGGGACCATGAGCAGTTCTTC
.	TRBV2	.	TRBJ1-5	CASSEPRGNQPQHF	TGTGCCAGCAGTGAACCCCGGGGCAATCAGCCCCAGCATTTT
.	TRBV18	.	TRBJ2-2	CASSPRAGSNTGELFF	TGTGCCAGCTCACCACGGGCGGGTTCGAACACCGGGGAGCTGTTTTTT
TRBD1	TRBV28	.	TRBJ2-5	CASSPLDRPPHF	TGTGCCAGCAGTCCCTTGGACAGGCCCCCCCACTTC
.	TRBV13	once	TRBJ2-3	CASSLERFTDTQYF	TGTGCCAGCAGCTTAGAGCGGTTCACAGATACGCAGTATTTT
.	TRBV29-1	.	TRBJ1-5	CSVRPGLNQPQHF	TGCAGCGTCAGACCGGGACTCAATCAGCCCCAGCATTTT
.	TRBV7-2	.	TRBJ2-5	CASSLGVQETQYF	TGTGCCAGCAGCTTAGGGGTCCAAGAGACCCAGTACTTC
.	TRBV7-9	.	TRBJ2-1	CASSLVGSTEQFF	TGTGCCAGCAGCTTAGTGGGAAGCACTGAGCAGTTCTTC
TRBD1	TRBV10-2	.	TRBJ1-1	CASTTRGRDTEAFF	TGCGCCAGCACTACTAGGGGGCGGGACACTGAAGCTTTCTTT
.	TRBV5-1	once	TRBJ2-5	CASSLGLETQYF	TGCGCCAGCAGCTTGGGTTTAGAGACCCAGTACTTC
.	TRBV5-1	.	TRBJ2-7	CASSLVSVLGTYEQYF	TGCGCCAGCAGCTTGGTTTCGGTTCTCGGGACTTACGAGCAGTACTTC
TRBD2	TRBV7-8	.	TRBJ2-7	CASSAFGLALEQYF	TGTGCCAGCAGCGCATTCGGACTAGCGCTCGAGCAGTACTTC
.	TRBV4-2	.	TRBJ2-3	CASSRGPLVTDTQYF	TGTGCCAGCAGCCGCGGTCCCTTAGTCACAGATACGCAGTATTTT
.	TRBV19	.	TRBJ1-1	CATSGQNTEAFF	TGTGCCACCTCGGGGCAGAACACTGAAGCTTTCTTT
.	TRBV6-1	.	TRBJ2-7	CASSEGLPYEQYF	TGTGCCAGCAGTGAAGGACTTCCCTACGAGCAGTACTTC
.	TRBV6-6	once	TRBJ2-3	CASSTRTLDTQYF	TGTGCCAGCAGTACCCGCACTCTAGATACGCAGTATTTT
TRBD2	TRBV10-1	once	TRBJ2-3	CASSEGTSSDTQYF	TGCGCCAGCAGTGAGGGGACTAGCTCAGATACGCAGTATTTT
.	TRBV15	.	TRBJ2-2	CATSRAQGNTGELFF	TGTGCCACCAGCAGAGCACAGGGAAACACCGGGGAGCTGTTTTTT
TRBD2	TRBV19	once	TRBJ2-1	CASRPWGLAGGGGPNEQFF	TGTGCCAGTAGACCATGGGGACTAGCGGGAGGAGGGGGGCCCAATGAGCAGTTCTTC
TRBD1	TRBV2	.	TRBJ1-4	CASKGRGREKLFF	TGTGCCAGCAAGGGGAGGGGGCGAGAAAAACTGTTTTTT
TRBD1	TRBV4-3	.	TRBJ2-3	CASSRTTGGGSDTQYF	TGCGCCAGCAGCCGGACGACAGGGGGAGGGTCAGATACGCAGTATTTT
TRBD2	TRBV9	.	TRBJ2-7	CASSVGWGSGSYEQYF	TGTGCCAGCAGCGTAGGTTGGGGTAGCGGGAGTTACGAGCAGTACTTC
TRBD1	TRBV18	.	TRBJ1-1	CASSPYPPTGENTEAFF	TGTGCCAGCTCACCCTACCCACCGACAGGGGAAAACACTGAAGCTTTCTTT
.	TRBV18	.	TRBJ2-1	CASSPGGNEQFF	TGTGCCAGCTCCCCTGGCGGCAATGAGCAGTTCTTC
.	TRBV28	.	TRBJ1-5	CASSTRLSNQPQHF	TGTGCCAGCAGCACCAGGCTTAGCAATCAGCCCCAGCATTTT